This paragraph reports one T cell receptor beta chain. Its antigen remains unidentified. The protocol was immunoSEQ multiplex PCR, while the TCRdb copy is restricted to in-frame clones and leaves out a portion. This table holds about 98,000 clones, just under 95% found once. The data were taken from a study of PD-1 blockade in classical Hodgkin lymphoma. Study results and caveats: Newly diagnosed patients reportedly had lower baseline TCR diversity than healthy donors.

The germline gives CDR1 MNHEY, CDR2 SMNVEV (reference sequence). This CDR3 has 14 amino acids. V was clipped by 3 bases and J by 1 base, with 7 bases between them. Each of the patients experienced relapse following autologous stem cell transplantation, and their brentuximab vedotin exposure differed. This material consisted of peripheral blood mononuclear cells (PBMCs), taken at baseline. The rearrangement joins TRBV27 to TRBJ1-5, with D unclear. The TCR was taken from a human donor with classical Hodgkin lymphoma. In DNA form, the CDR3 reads TGTGCCAGCAGTTTCCTGGGGAGCAATCAGCCCCAGCATTTT. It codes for CASSFLGSNQPQHF.